This TCR beta chain emerged from a study of blood T cell repertoires in COVID-19. Profiled with immunoSEQ multiplex PCR; TCRdb holds only in-frame clones, not every one. The top ten hold approximately 2% of the sample, which has about 160,000 clones, roughly 93% seen once. Looked up from germline, CDR1 is MNHNY and CDR2 is SVGAGI (reference sequence). The CDR3 runs to 17 residues. The J segment lost 0 bases and the V segment lost 5 bases, leaving 9 bases of the junction unmatched. Sequences were obtained from peripheral blood. This receptor was taken from a man aged 18 to 30 with acute or convalescent COVID-19. The rearrangement joins TRBV6-6 to TRBJ2-3; 9 bases map to TRBD2. The CDR3 protein is CASSRSVAGASTDTQYF. The CDR3, as DNA: TGTGCCAGCAGTCGGTCGGTAGCGGGGGCCAGCACAGATACGCAGTATTTT.